Below are 5 T cell receptor beta chains sequenced from a single sample in a study of beta chain features in type 1 diabetes. What was sequenced were expressed TCRB transcripts, since all of the isolated RNA had been reverse transcribed. Only in-frame clones appear in the TCRdb table, and some are missing; sequencing was by immunoSEQ multiplex PCR. The table lists 140,000 or so clones, roughly a tenth of them singletons. Sequencing was performed on naive CD4+ T cells from blood. The source is a man aged 18 to 29 in good health.

This sequence joins TRBV23-1 and TRBJ2-5, with TRBD1 as a possible D gene (6 bases). TRBV23-1 falls under the ORF class, with uncertain function. This CDR3 has 14 amino acids. The V gene lost 3 bases and the J gene lost 3 bases, with 11 bases spanning the gap. CDR3 sequence (DNA): TGCGCCAGCAGTCATAGGGCAGGGGAAGAGACCCAGTACTTC. Translated, it gives CASSHRAGEETQYF.

This clone appeared a few times. The chain combines TRBV4-3 with TRBJ2-1; 8 bases line up with TRBD1. Germline values: CDR1 LGHNA, CDR2 YSLEER. Trimming at V came to 0 bases and at J to 0 bases, leaving 13 bases not matched to a gene. This CDR3 is built from 20 residues. The DNA of the CDR3 is TGCGCCAGCAGCCAAGATTACCCGACAGGGGTAACGGTCTCCTACAATGAGCAGTTCTTC. This encodes CASSQDYPTGVTVSYNEQFF.

This chain connects TRBV7-9 to TRBJ1-4; the D gene is possibly TRBD1 (6 bases). The CDR3 loop spans 15 amino acids. Germline CDR1 reads SEHNR; CDR2 reads FQNEAQ (reference sequence). Trimming shortened V by 2 bases and J by 8 bases, and 15 bases separated the two germline ends. The CDR3 nucleotides read TGTGCCAGCAGCTTAACGACAGGTTTGGTAGAAAAACTGTTTTTT. Translating gives CASSLTTGLVEKLFF.

This clone was picked up a small number of times. The rearrangement joins TRBV30 to TRBJ2-3; TRBD1 might be the D (5 bases). V gave up 4 bases and J gave up 10 bases, with 12 bases separating them. Germline lookup yields CDR1 GTSNPN and CDR2 SVGIG (reference sequence). This CDR3 spans 11 amino acids. Here the CDR3 DNA reads TGTGCCTGGACAGGGAAAGGAGCGCAGTATTTT. It is translated as CAWTGKGAQYF.

The J gene is TRBJ1-4, the V gene TRBV6-1, with D maybe TRBD1 (5 bases). The V and J ends lost 4 bases and 6 bases respectively, with 12 bases between them. Germline lookup yields CDR1 MNHNS and CDR2 SASEGT. The CDR3 runs to 14 residues. CDR3 amino acids: CASSGRGLYEKLFF. The CDR3 nucleotides are TGTGCCAGCAGTGGTAGGGGACTATATGAAAAACTGTTTTTT.